The 27 T cell receptor beta chains given below trace back to one sample, sequenced in a study of identical twins. MiXCR, run by TCRdb on the 5' RACE reads, gives a single entry per CDR3 protein. The repertoire has roughly 200,000 distinct CDR3 sequences, 15% of them found once; the top ten carry roughly two fifths. In addition, the sample was reused for a study of T cells expressing NK-cell markers.

Sequencing used CD8+ T cells sorted from blood. These receptors were taken from a woman aged 18-35 years in good health.

The chain uses TRBV29-1 and TRBJ2-7; D remains unclear. The V end was cut by 4 bases, the J end by 3 bases, with 13 bases between. The germline V gene encodes CDR1 SQVTM and CDR2 ANQGSEA. This CDR3 is built from 13 residues. CDR3 region: CSVVRSDNYEQYF. DNA for the CDR3: TGCAGCGTTGTAAGGTCAGATAACTACGAGCAGTACTTC.

This clonotype was picked up a small number of times. The J gene is TRBJ2-5, the V gene TRBV7-6; D gene ambiguous. CDR3 length: 12 amino acids. Trimming left V 4 bases short and J 5 bases short, with 8 bases between. Germline V gene data show CDR1 as SGHVS and CDR2 as FNYEAQ. CDR3 amino acids: CASSSDGETQYF. In nucleotides, the CDR3 is TGTGCCAGCAGCTCAGACGGGGAGACCCAGTACTTC.

This sequence joins TRBV7-8 and TRBJ2-1, with D perhaps matching TRBD2 (5 bases). V lost 5 bases and J 9 bases, leaving 14 bases between the germline ends. The CDR3 contains 13 residues. From germline, CDR1 is SGHVS and CDR2 FQNEAQ. CDR3 residues: CASSPPVGSEQFF. The CDR3 coding sequence is TGTGCCAGCAGCCCACCGGTGGGGAGTGAGCAGTTCTTC.

This clonotype was seen a few times. The CDR3 sequence is CASSPFWRGGPATQYF. CDR3 nucleotide sequence: TGTGCCAGCTCCCCGTTCTGGCGGGGGGGTCCCGCTACGCAGTATTTT. The chain is built from TRBV18 and TRBJ2-3; the match to TRBD2 covers 9 bases. The CDR3 runs to 16 residues. Germline-derived CDR1 and CDR2 are KGHSH and LQKENI. The V and J ends lost 6 bases and 8 bases, in that order; junction bases with no gene match: 15.

The rearrangement joins TRBV6-2 or TRBV6-3 to TRBJ2-1, with 12 bases that match TRBD2. The CDR3 extends over 15 amino acids. Trimming cost V 8 bases and J 3 bases; bases outside gene matches: 5. CDR1 and CDR2 (germline): MNHEY, SVGEGT. The CDR3 here is CASLTSGGLYNEQFF. The CDR3 DNA follows: TGTGCCAGCCTGACTAGCGGGGGTCTCTACAATGAGCAGTTCTTC.

V usage is TRBV29-1 and J usage is TRBJ1-1; a possible D gene is TRBD1 (6 bases). The germline CDR1 and CDR2 sequences are SQVTM and ANQGSEA. Trimming cost V 5 bases and J 11 bases, with 18 bases left between them. The CDR3 extends over 12 amino acids. Written as DNA, the CDR3 is TGCAGCGTTCCTGGGGCACAGGGAAGGGCTTTCTTT. This sequence encodes CSVPGAQGRAFF.

The chain has TRBV12-3 or TRBV12-4 and TRBJ2-7; D possibly corresponds to TRBD2 (6 bases). This CDR3 has 14 amino acids. The V end lost 0 bases, the J end lost 4 bases, and 10 bases lay between the germline ends. The CDR3, as DNA: TGTGCCAGCAGTTTAGCCGGAGGGAGTTACGAGCAGTACTTC. It codes for CASSLAGGSYEQYF.

The V gene is TRBV6-4, the J gene TRBJ2-3; D is ambiguous. The germline V and J ends were trimmed by 2 bases and 0 bases, with 6 bases remaining between them. CDR1 is MRHNA and CDR2 is SNTAGT in the germline V gene. This CDR3 region has 14 residues. This CDR3 reads CASSDGVSTDTQYF. The CDR3 DNA sequence: TGTGCCAGCAGTGACGGCGTCAGCACAGATACGCAGTATTTT.

This chain connects TRBV12-3 or TRBV12-4 to TRBJ1-1, with 7 positions matching TRBD1. There are 14 residues in the CDR3. J was trimmed by 5 bases and V by 4 bases; bases with no gene match: 7. The DNA of the CDR3 is TGTGCCAGCAGTTCTACAGGGGTTCGGACTGAAGCTTTCTTT. It encodes CASSSTGVRTEAFF.

The V and J genes are TRBV27 and TRBJ2-1; TRBD2 might be the D (7 bases). The germline gives CDR1 MNHEY, CDR2 SMNVEV (reference sequence). The V end was cut by 2 bases, the J end by 8 bases, with 16 bases between. The CDR3 length is 15 residues. The CDR3 region is CASSLNRGAFHEQFF. The CDR3, as DNA: TGTGCCAGCAGTTTAAACCGGGGGGCCTTTCATGAGCAGTTCTTC.

This chain connects TRBV7-9 to TRBJ2-7, with D possibly matching TRBD1 (6 bases). V was shortened by 1 base and J by 6 bases, with 10 bases between the two germline ends. Germline CDR1 reads SEHNR; CDR2 reads FQNEAQ (reference sequence). The length of the CDR3 is 13 residues. CDR3 nucleotide sequence: TGTGCCAGCAGCTTAGGAAACAGGGTCGAGCAGTACTTC. It yields the protein CASSLGNRVEQYF.

This clonotype was seen only a few times. The gene calls are TRBV3-1 and TRBJ2-3; the D is unclear. The germline CDR1 and CDR2 sequences are LGHDT and YNNKEL (reference sequence). Trimming stripped 1 base from V and 5 bases from J, with 7 bases between. The CDR3 covers 13 residues. In DNA, the CDR3 is TGTGCCAGCAGCCAAGCAAATCGAGATACGCAGTATTTT. Its protein is CASSQANRDTQYF.

This clonotype appeared a few times. This chain connects TRBV7-8 to TRBJ2-3, with TRBD2 matching 9 bases. This CDR3 has 14 amino acids. With 8 bases clipped from V and 3 bases from J, the junction kept 6 bases outside the gene matches. The V gene's germline CDR1 is SGHVS and CDR2 FQNEAQ. This CDR3 reads CASGLAGITDTQYF. CDR3 coding DNA: TGTGCCAGCGGTCTAGCGGGGATAACAGATACGCAGTATTTT.

In its sample, this clonotype was seen a few times. The CDR3 nucleotides are TGTGCCGGCGGGACAGGGTTTGAAAAACTGTTTTTT. It is translated as CAGGTGFEKLFF. The chain recombines TRBV7-9 with TRBJ1-4, with 9 bases fitting TRBD1. The V gene's germline CDR1 is SEHNR and CDR2 FQNEAQ (reference sequence). The CDR3 is 12 residues long. V lost 11 bases, J lost 7 bases, and 5 bases stayed unmatched.

The V and J genes are TRBV7-8 and TRBJ1-1; D gene ambiguous. Between the trimmed V and J ends, which lost 2 bases and 6 bases, there was a span of 7 bases. CDR3 length: 12 residues. The V gene's germline CDR1 is SGHVS and CDR2 FQNEAQ. CDR3 coding DNA: TGTGCCAGCAGCTTAAAGGTCTCTGAAGCTTTCTTT. Translating gives CASSLKVSEAFF.

This clonotype was observed a handful of times. V gene TRBV9 combines with J gene TRBJ2-1; D gene unclear. V was pared by 0 bases and J by 4 bases, with 11 bases between. This CDR3 spans 15 amino acids. Germline CDR1 SGDLS, CDR2 YYNGEE. The CDR3 coding sequence is TGTGCCAGCAGCGTAGGTTCTAGACAATACAATGAGCAGTTCTTC. Its protein is CASSVGSRQYNEQFF.

The gene calls are TRBV7-3 and TRBJ1-1, with unresolved D. Trimming stripped 3 bases from V and 5 bases from J, with 10 bases between. CDR3 length: 13 residues. Germline-derived CDR1 and CDR2 are SGHTA and FQGTGA. CDR3 sequence (DNA): TGTGCCAGCAGCTTCGGCTTGGGGACTGAAGCTTTCTTT. This gives the protein CASSFGLGTEAFF.

This sequence joins TRBV5-1 and TRBJ2-7; 10 bases align to TRBD1. Trimming removed 8 bases from V and 4 bases from J; junction bases left unmatched: 6. The length of the CDR3 is 13 residues. Germline V CDR1 and CDR2: SGHRS, YFSETQ. The CDR3 spells CASGTGETYEQYF. CDR3 coding DNA: TGCGCCAGTGGGACAGGGGAAACATACGAGCAGTACTTC.

This clonotype was counted only a few times. CDR3 in DNA: TGTGCCAGTACCCCATCGTTGGGGAACACCGGGGAGCTGTTTTTT. Its translation is CASTPSLGNTGELFF. J is TRBJ2-2 and V is TRBV19; D ambiguous. Trimming removed 7 bases from V and 1 base from J, with 13 bases in between. CDR3 length: 15 amino acids. From germline, CDR1 is LNHDA and CDR2 SQIVND (reference sequence).

This clonotype was seen a handful of times. V and J are TRBV7-8 and TRBJ2-7; D not resolved. CDR1 SGHVS and CDR2 FQNEAQ come from the germline V gene. The CDR3 has 13 amino acids. The germline V and J ends were trimmed by 2 bases and 0 bases, with 5 bases remaining between them. The CDR3 region is CASSLIGSYEQYF. CDR3 DNA: TGTGCCAGCAGCTTAATCGGCTCCTACGAGCAGTACTTC.

In this sample, this clonotype turned up a few times. This chain links TRBV29-1 with TRBJ1-2, with D unclear. This CDR3 comprises 11 residues. With 4 bases removed from V and 4 bases from J, the gap between germline ends came to 7 bases. Looked up from germline, CDR1 is SQVTM and CDR2 is ANQGSEA. CDR3 coding DNA: TGCAGCGTTGTGGCGGTCTATGGCTACACCTTC. Translating gives CSVVAVYGYTF.

The J gene is TRBJ2-5, the V gene TRBV20-1; 7 bases are shared with TRBD1. From germline, CDR1 is DFQATT and CDR2 SNEGSKA (reference sequence). The CDR3 runs to 13 residues. Trimming removed 6 bases from V and 1 base from J; junction bases left unmatched: 5. The CDR3 region has the DNA TGCAGTGCAAGGCCAGGGGGCCAAGAGACCCAGTACTTC. It yields the protein CSARPGGQETQYF.

The rearrangement joins TRBV7-8 to TRBJ1-1; D perhaps matches TRBD1 (5 bases). V lost 3 bases to trimming and J lost 6 bases, with 8 bases between them. From germline, CDR1 is SGHVS and CDR2 FQNEAQ. The length of the CDR3 is 12 residues. The CDR3 protein is CASSLRGSEAFF. The CDR3 region has the DNA TGTGCCAGCAGCTTGCGGGGCTCTGAAGCTTTCTTT.

This sequence joins TRBV11-2 and TRBJ2-3; a weak D match, TRBD2 (6 bases). V was clipped by 3 bases and J by 2 bases, with 15 bases between them. Per the germline V gene, CDR1 is SGHAT and CDR2 is FQNNGV. This CDR3 has 16 residues. The CDR3 DNA sequence: TGTGCCAGCAGCTTTCGGGACTTTGGGCCCACAGATACGCAGTATTTT. This translates into CASSFRDFGPTDTQYF. The full variable domain, with the rest looked up from reference TRBV11-2 and TRBJ2-3, is EAGVAQSPRYKIIEKRQSVAFWCNPISGHATLYWYQQILGQGPKLLIQFQNNGVVDDSQLPKDRFSAERLKGVDSTLKIQPAKLEDSAVYLCASSFRDFGPTDTQYFGPGTRLTVL.

In its sample, this clonotype was seen a few times. This chain uses TRBV9 with TRBJ2-3, with D possibly being TRBD2 (6 bases). Germline CDR1 SGDLS, CDR2 YYNGEE. V was clipped by 3 bases and J by 1 base, with 9 bases between them. This CDR3 has 14 amino acids. The CDR3 sequence: CASSGAGRTDTQYF. The CDR3, as DNA: TGTGCCAGCAGCGGAGCGGGTCGCACAGATACGCAGTATTTT.

The genes are TRBV3-1 and TRBJ2-7, with unresolved D. This CDR3 is built from 13 residues. Germline CDR1 and CDR2: LGHDT and YNNKEL (reference sequence). With 2 bases removed from V and 6 bases from J, the gap between germline ends came to 11 bases. This CDR3 is CASSQTARSEQYF. For the CDR3, the DNA is TGTGCCAGCAGCCAAACTGCTAGATCCGAGCAGTACTTC.

This clonotype was detected many times. V gene TRBV11-2 combines with J gene TRBJ2-1; 11 nucleotides match TRBD2. Looked up from germline, CDR1 is SGHAT and CDR2 is FQNNGV. After removal of 1 base from V and 6 bases from J, the junction contained 5 bases not matched to a gene. The CDR3 consists of 16 residues. CDR3 coding DNA: TGTGCCAGCAGCTTAGTCCTAGCGGGGGGTGTCAATGAGCAGTTCTTC. Amino acid sequence: CASSLVLAGGVNEQFF.